The following is a T cell receptor beta chain sequence with its context. This clonotype was observed a handful of times. It has no known antigen specificity. No base quality values were provided; no much bigger clone lies one nucleotide off. The library was prepared using multiplex PCR. Data came from an Illumina HiSeq 4000. CDR3 regions were amplified by Arm-PCR with iRepertoire HTBI primers to construct TCR beta libraries. Gel purification was performed on PCR products prior to sequencing. The authors' pipeline ran thus. Across samples, some 62 TRBV and roughly 13 TRBJ segments were identified and used for gene usage analysis of CDR3 amino acid clonotypes. Filtered high-quality paired reads were merged into contigs using COPE and FqMerger. Contigs were aligned with BLAST to IMGT TRBV, TRBD and TRBJ reference genes, and CDR3 was defined per IMGT. Clonotypes above 0.1% frequency were classified as highly expanded clones. Shannon entropy served as the measure of repertoire diversity, while the Gini coefficient captured V-J evenness. A clonotype found in more than one individual was treated as public. The public reads were reprocessed in TCRdb via fastp at Q25 and MiXCR, keeping in-frame beta chains. Each CDR3 protein appears once, grouped with its most common genes and DNA. TCRdb, rather than the study authors, made the V and J calls. The sample records 600,000 to 850,000 distinct CDR3 sequences, about 32% of which are singletons. Clones ranked in the top ten supply 42% of the sample.

This sample was included in a study of regulatory T cells in long-lasting Graves disease (dated by TCRdb to about 2021). A note on the overall study: To count as having persistent Graves' disease, a patient had to have received antithyroid drug treatment for over 5 years with TSH receptor autoantibodies remaining persistently positive. Patients with persistent Graves' disease were compared with patients with newly diagnosed Graves' disease using TCR sequencing and RNA sequencing of peripheral blood. The study was conducted in China and was registered as a clinical trial. A total of around 35 samples underwent TCR sequencing: around 13 from persistent and some 20 from newly diagnosed Graves' disease patients. In the clinical cohort, patients with persistent Graves' disease had used antithyroid drugs for an average of around ten years. Summary of the overall study and its limitations: Peripheral blood alone was examined, since thyroid tissue, which constituted the primary lesion, could not be accessed. Only the TCR beta chain was sequenced and analyzed. A larger number of public clonotypes was shared among persistent patients (more than 2,500) than among newly diagnosed patients (roughly 970). Preferential use of TRBV28, TRBJ1-2 and TRBJ2-5 was observed in persistent disease, whereas TRBV20-1 and TRBJ2-1 were favored in newly diagnosed disease. Persistent Graves' disease patients showed lower TCR Shannon entropy and fewer highly expanded clones than newly diagnosed patients, suggesting clonal expansion. The small sample size was acknowledged by the authors as a limitation that may reduce accuracy.

Measured from the cysteine to the phenylalanine, the CDR3 is 12 residues long. Only the CDR3 region is kept as DNA, spanning 36 bases read in frame from base 1. CDR1 and CDR2 are read off the germline V gene as SGHRS and YFSETQ. V is shortened by 5 bases, J by 7 bases, and the region joining them spans 12 bases. The sample's time point label is to be understood as: persistent/refractory GD, antithyroid drugs over 5 years with positive TRAb. RNA was extracted from PBMCs in TRIzol for both TCR sequencing and RNA sequencing. The diagnosis of Graves' disease followed American Thyroid Association guidelines. The patients came from an endocrinology department in Xi'an, China. Each patient gave approximately 9 milliliters of peripheral blood, collected in an EDTA anticoagulant tube. PBMCs were isolated by Ficoll Paque Plus density gradient separation without further T cell sorting. An Agilent 2100 Bioanalyzer and agarose gel were used to assess RNA quality, and a NanoDrop 2000 was used to measure RNA concentration.

Here the sequenced sample was peripheral blood mononuclear cells (PBMCs), taken when the disease was refractory, from a patient treated with antithyroid drugs. The chain links TRBV5-1 with TRBJ1-1; TRBD1 is a possible D gene, resting on 5 matching bases. This receptor was obtained from a female donor with Graves disease. The DNA sequence follows: TGCGCCAGCAGGGTCGCGGGGGGTGAAGCTTTCTTT. The resulting protein is CASRVAGGEAFF.